Described below is a single T cell receptor beta chain sequence and its context. This sample was included in a study of siplizumab effects on memory and regulatory T cells. The data were produced by immunoSEQ multiplex PCR, yet TCRdb's version contains in-frame clones alone and is incomplete. Of roughly 100,000 clones in the sample, over 85% were seen once. The sequence was collected from a human donor in good health. What was sequenced was Tregs sorted from blood.

CDR3 nucleotides: TGCGCCAGCAGCTTGACAGGGGACGACTATGGCTACACCTTC. This sequence encodes CASSLTGDDYGYTF. The chain has TRBV5-1 and TRBJ1-2; 7 nucleotides line up with TRBD1. CDR1 is SGHRS and CDR2 is YFSETQ in the germline V gene. The CDR3 is 14 residues long. With V trimmed by 1 base and J by 3 bases, 3 bases remained unmatched.